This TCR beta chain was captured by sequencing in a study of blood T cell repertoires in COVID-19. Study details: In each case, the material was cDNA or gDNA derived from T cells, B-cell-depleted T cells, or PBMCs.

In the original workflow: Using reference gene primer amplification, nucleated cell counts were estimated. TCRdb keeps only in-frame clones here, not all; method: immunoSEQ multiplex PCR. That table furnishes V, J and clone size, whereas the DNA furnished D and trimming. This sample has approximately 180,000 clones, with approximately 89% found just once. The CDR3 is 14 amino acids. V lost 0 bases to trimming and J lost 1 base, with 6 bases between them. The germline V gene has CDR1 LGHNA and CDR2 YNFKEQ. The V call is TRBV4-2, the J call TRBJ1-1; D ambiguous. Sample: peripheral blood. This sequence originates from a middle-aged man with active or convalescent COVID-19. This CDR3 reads CASSQDRGNTEAFF. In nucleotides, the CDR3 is TGTGCCAGCAGCCAAGATCGGGGGAACACTGAAGCTTTCTTT.